This TCR beta chain came from a study of blood T cell repertoires in COVID-19. The overall study: Researchers got acute and convalescent COVID-19 samples from the United States, Italy and Spain. Sources were T cells, B-cell-depleted T cells, or PBMCs; the material itself was cDNA or gDNA.

Authors' analysis steps: Amplification with reference gene primers provided the estimates of nucleated cell counts. Some clones are missing from TCRdb's copy, which holds only in-frame ones; the method was immunoSEQ multiplex PCR. V and J calls and clone size are given by that table; D and trimming were obtained from the DNA. The sample contains tens of thousands of clones, 75% to 90% of which appear only once. Sequencing was done on a sample of peripheral blood. This TCR derives from a man aged 45-65 years with active COVID-19.

The chain's CDR3 is CASRGQMSYEQYF. Here the CDR3 DNA reads TGTGCCAGCAGGGGGCAGATGTCCTACGAGCAGTACTTC. The chain uses TRBV6-5 and TRBJ2-7, with a possible D match to TRBD1 (5 bases). Trimming pared 6 bases from V and 1 base from J, leaving 10 bases between. Germline values: CDR1 MNHEY, CDR2 SVGAGI. There are 13 residues in the CDR3.